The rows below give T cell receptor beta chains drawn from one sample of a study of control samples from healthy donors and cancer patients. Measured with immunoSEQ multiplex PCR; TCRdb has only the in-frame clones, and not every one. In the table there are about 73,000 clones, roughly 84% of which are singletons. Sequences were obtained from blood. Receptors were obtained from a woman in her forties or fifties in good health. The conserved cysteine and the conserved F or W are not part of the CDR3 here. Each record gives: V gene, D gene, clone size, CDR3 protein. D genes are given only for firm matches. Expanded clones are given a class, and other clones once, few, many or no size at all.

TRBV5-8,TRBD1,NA,ASSLITGAQETQY
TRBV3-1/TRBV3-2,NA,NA,ASSQGVSGANVLT
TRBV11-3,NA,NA,ASSRDKANQPQH
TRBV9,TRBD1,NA,ASSNDRAEAF
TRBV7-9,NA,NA,ASSQGRSPLYGYT
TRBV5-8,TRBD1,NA,ASSLRTGGYNGELF
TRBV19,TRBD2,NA,ASSIGSGGVAEQF
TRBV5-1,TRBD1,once,ASSPDRGSNTGELF
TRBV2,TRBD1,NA,ASSGTGVNTIY
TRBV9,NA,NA,ASSADSWNTGELF
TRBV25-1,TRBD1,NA,ASGGDRDHQPQH
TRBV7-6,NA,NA,ASSLQLRDVQF
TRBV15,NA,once,ATSPTLPHYGYT
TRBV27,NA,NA,ASSFRLASYEQY
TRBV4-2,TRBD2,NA,ASSQEGGLAGAETQY
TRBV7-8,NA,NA,ASSSTYEQY
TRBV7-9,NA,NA,ASSLARDSPLH
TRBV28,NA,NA,ASSPSGRGRGTDTQY
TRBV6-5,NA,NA,ASSSGRRSTEAF
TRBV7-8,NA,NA,ASSARDPWEQY
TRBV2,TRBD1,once,ASREGQGLTQY
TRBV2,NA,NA,ASSEGSSQETQY
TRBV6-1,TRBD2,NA,ASSEAGTNNEQF
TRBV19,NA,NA,ASSILQGLRVGELF
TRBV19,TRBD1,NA,ASNDRGPSQPQH
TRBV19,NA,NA,ASSPRQGGNQPQH
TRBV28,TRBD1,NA,ASSPNRGAVITEAF
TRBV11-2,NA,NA,ASSLSPASRGTPLH
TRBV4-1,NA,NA,ASSQLRLVRGGEAF
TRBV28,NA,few,ASSFPGNQPQH
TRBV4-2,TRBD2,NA,ASSPENIDCGLAGEECTGELF
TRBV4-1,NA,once,ASSQPGQTRGYEQY
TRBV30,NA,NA,ACPTYTNEKLF
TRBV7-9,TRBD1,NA,ASSPGQGNYGYT
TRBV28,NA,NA,ASMRGGDTEAF
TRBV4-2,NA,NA,ASSQEGHLTGELF
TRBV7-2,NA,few,ASSSSRGTLGSPLH
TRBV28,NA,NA,ASSAGALYGYT
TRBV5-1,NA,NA,ASSLVAGAASNEQF
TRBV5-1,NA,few,ASSPIGTVNTEAF
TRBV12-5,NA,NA,ASGLSERALAKNIQY
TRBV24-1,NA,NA,ATSATGTGKADTQY
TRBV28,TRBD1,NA,ASSYLSGGSGNTIY
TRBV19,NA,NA,ASSIYRVSNQPQH
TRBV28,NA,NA,ASKARNYGYT
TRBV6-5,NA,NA,ASSFGAPGNQPQH